Each of the 21 T cell receptor beta chains below was sequenced from the same sample in a study of T-cell reconstitution after alpha-beta-depleted transplantation in children. Unique molecular identifiers tagged the TCRbeta library. Using its own MiXCR run on the PCR reads, TCRdb lists one record per CDR3 protein. The table has around 670,000 distinct CDR3 sequences, around 13% seen once. The material was PBMCs, obtained before TCRalphabeta/CD19-depleted stem cell transplant. These receptors were collected from a girl aged 2 to 10 with congenital amegakaryocytic thrombocytopenia, due to receive a stem cell transplant.

This clonotype was counted at least ten times. The chain is built from TRBV20-1 and TRBJ2-5, with TRBD1 matching 7 bases. CDR3 length: 12 amino acids. The V segment lost 6 bases and the J segment 5 bases; nucleotides outside the gene matches: 6. The germline gives CDR1 DFQATT, CDR2 SNEGSKA (reference sequence). The CDR3 DNA is TGCAGTGCCGAGGACAGGTTGGAGACCCAGTACTTC. Its translation is CSAEDRLETQYF.

CDR3 nucleotides: TGTGCCACCAGTGATTTCGGCGCAACTACGCAGTATTTT. Residues: CATSDFGATTQYF. The chain recombines TRBV24-1 with TRBJ2-3; D is unresolved. The ends were cut back, 1 base at V and 8 bases at J, with 9 bases in the middle. The germline CDR1 and CDR2 sequences are KGHDR and SFDVKD. The CDR3 covers 13 residues.

This clonotype was detected ten times or more. The chain carries TRBV5-1 and TRBJ1-5; D remains unclear. Germline V gene data show CDR1 as SGHRS and CDR2 as YFSETQ. The CDR3 is made up of 14 amino acids. Trimming took off 0 bases at V and 7 bases at J, with 11 bases between the two ends. The CDR3 region has the DNA TGCGCCAGCAGCTTGGGAGGGTTAGACCAGCCCCAGCATTTT. Translated, it gives CASSLGGLDQPQHF.

In its sample, this clonotype was seen many times. The chain carries TRBV6-2 or TRBV6-3 and TRBJ2-1; no clear D. The CDR3 totals 15 residues. Trimming removed 5 bases from V and 0 bases from J, with 11 bases in between. In germline, CDR1 is MNHEY, CDR2 SVGEGT. The CDR3 protein is CASSARVSSYNEQFF. The CDR3 region has the DNA TGTGCCAGCAGTGCCCGGGTGAGCTCCTACAATGAGCAGTTCTTC.

There are many counts of this clonotype. The chain has TRBV29-1 and TRBJ2-2; a weak D match, TRBD2 (5 bases). V was cut by 5 bases and J by 4 bases, with 11 bases left in between. Germline CDR1 is SQVTM and CDR2 is ANQGSEA. This CDR3 region has 13 residues. The CDR3 is CSVCRESTGELFF. The DNA of the CDR3 is TGCAGCGTTTGCCGGGAAAGCACCGGGGAGCTGTTTTTT.

Ten or more counts support this clonotype. The rearrangement links TRBV29-1 to TRBJ1-1; no definite D call. The CDR3 has 12 residues. V was pared by 7 bases and J by 2 bases, with 11 bases between. Looked up from germline, CDR1 is SQVTM and CDR2 is ANQGSEA. This CDR3 reads CSATSFNTEAFF. As DNA, the CDR3 is TGCAGCGCGACGAGTTTCAACACTGAAGCTTTCTTT.

Many counts were recorded for this clonotype. The chain has TRBV11-2 and TRBJ2-5; D possibly corresponds to TRBD2 (6 bases). The V end lost 2 bases, the J end lost 0 bases, and 13 bases lay between the germline ends. The CDR3 totals 16 residues. Germline V gene data show CDR1 as SGHAT and CDR2 as FQNNGV. The CDR3 DNA reads TGTGCCAGCAGCTTAAGGCTAGCGACTTACCAAGAGACCCAGTACTTC. It yields the protein CASSLRLATYQETQYF.

The DNA for the CDR3 is TGTGCCTGGAGCTGGGGACTAGACAATGAGCAGTTCTTC. The encoded protein is CAWSWGLDNEQFF. V and J are TRBV30 and TRBJ2-1, with 8 bases lining up with TRBD2. The V gene end was trimmed by 3 bases and the J gene end by 5 bases; junction bases not matched to a gene: 3. The germline CDR1 and CDR2 sequences are GTSNPN and SVGIG (reference sequence). The CDR3 runs 13 residues.

As concerns this clonotype: Since a much larger clone is just one base distant, this may be a read error. The chain links TRBV5-6 to TRBJ2-2, with a possible D match to TRBD1 (7 bases). Trimming stripped 1 base from V and 6 bases from J, with 16 bases between. Per germline, CDR1 SGHDT and CDR2 YYEEEE. The CDR3 covers 16 residues. The CDR3 loop reads CASSLKAGQGAGELFF. CDR3 nucleotide sequence: TGTGCCAGCAGCTTGAAAGCGGGCCAGGGGGCCGGGGAGCTGTTTTTT.

Worth noting for this clonotype: The junction and the germline gene differ at one end; a read error may be behind it. This chain links TRBV5-1 with TRBJ2-7; 7 bases fit TRBD2. CDR1 is SGHRS, CDR2 YFSETQ, per germline. This CDR3 comprises 17 residues. CDR3 protein: CVSSQYREAGTTYEQYF. In nucleotides, the CDR3 is TGCGTCAGCAGCCAGTACCGCGAAGCGGGAACGACCTACGAGCAGTACTTC.

This clonotype was detected many times. This chain uses TRBV6-5 with TRBJ2-1; 10 bases align to TRBD2. This CDR3 has 17 amino acids. CDR1 and CDR2 from the germline V gene are MNHEY and SVGAGI. Germline trimming cut 7 bases from V and 0 bases from J; bases unmatched to any gene: 9. The CDR3 loop reads CASTFLASGSSYNEQFF. Here the CDR3 DNA reads TGTGCCAGCACTTTCCTGGCTAGCGGGAGCTCCTACAATGAGCAGTTCTTC.

This chain uses TRBV20-1 with TRBJ2-1, with 7 positions matching TRBD2. CDR3 length equals 13 residues. CDR1 is DFQATT and CDR2 is SNEGSKA in the germline V gene (reference sequence). CDR3 in amino acids: CSATGLTVNEQFF. The CDR3 DNA reads TGCAGCGCCACGGGACTAACAGTCAATGAGCAGTTCTTC.

This clonotype was recorded many times. The chain uses TRBV7-2 and TRBJ2-3; TRBD2 aligns across 12 bases. The length of the CDR3 is 17 residues. Trimming cost V 3 bases and J 2 bases; bases outside gene matches: 6. Germline-derived CDR1 and CDR2 are SGHTA and FQGNSA. CDR3 in amino acids: CASSLQTSGRFTDTQYF. The CDR3 DNA reads TGTGCCAGCAGCTTGCAGACTAGCGGGAGATTCACAGATACGCAGTATTTT.

This clonotype showed up many times. The CDR3 DNA reads as TGTGCCAGCAGCCAAGATATTGGGAGCAGCCAAGAGACCCAGTACTTC. It codes for CASSQDIGSSQETQYF. J is TRBJ2-5 and V is TRBV3-1; D is perhaps TRBD2 (5 bases). This CDR3 has 16 residues. Germline V lookup: CDR1 LGHDT, CDR2 YNNKEL (reference sequence). Trimming cost V 0 bases and J 1 base, with 12 bases left between them.

At least ten counts were recorded for this clonotype. V gene TRBV12-3 or TRBV12-4 combines with J gene TRBJ2-1; unclear D gene. This CDR3 is 14 amino acids long. Trimming shortened V by 5 bases and J by 2 bases, and 10 bases separated the two germline ends. In DNA, the CDR3 is TGTGCCAGCAGTACGGTAGTCCCCTACAATGAGCAGTTCTTC. Translated, it gives CASSTVVPYNEQFF.

Of note for this clonotype: A much more abundant neighbour one base away suggests this may be a read error. This chain uses TRBV20-1 with TRBJ2-1; D not certain. Germline values: CDR1 DFQATT, CDR2 SNEGSKA (reference sequence). This CDR3 is 16 amino acids long. CDR3 sequence (DNA): TGCTGTGCTAGAGATATGACGGGCGGCTCCTACAATGAGCAGTTCTTC. Encoded protein: CCARDMTGGSYNEQFF.

This rearrangement joins TRBV12-3 or TRBV12-4 to TRBJ2-1; possible D gene TRBD2, 7 bases. V was cut by 5 bases and J by 5 bases, with 10 bases left in between. The CDR3 loop spans 13 amino acids. CDR3 DNA sequence: TGTGCCAGCAGTCGAGGGGGGGACAATGAGCAGTTCTTC. As protein: CASSRGGDNEQFF.

In its sample, this clonotype was seen many times. The chain couples TRBV12-3 or TRBV12-4 to TRBJ2-2, with D unresolved. Trimming pared 6 bases from V and 4 bases from J, leaving 15 bases between. The CDR3 runs 15 residues. The CDR3 here is CASSPQSIRTGELFF. The CDR3 region has the DNA TGTGCCAGCAGCCCCCAGTCGATACGCACCGGGGAGCTGTTTTTT.

The chain uses TRBV28 and TRBJ2-2; D gene ambiguous. Germline-derived CDR1 and CDR2 are MDHEN and SYDVKM. The CDR3 is 13 amino acids. The V gene lost 3 bases and the J gene lost 8 bases, with 10 bases spanning the gap. The CDR3 spells CASSFPVAGELFF. In DNA, the CDR3 is TGTGCCAGCAGTTTTCCGGTTGCAGGGGAGCTGTTTTTT.

This clonotype showed up just a few times. V is TRBV6-5 and J is TRBJ2-7, with 7 bases lining up with TRBD1. The CDR3 is made up of 16 amino acids. From germline, CDR1 is MNHEY and CDR2 SVGAGI. With V trimmed by 0 bases and J by 3 bases, 8 bases remained unmatched. In nucleotides, the CDR3 is TGTGCCAGCAGTTACTCGGGGGACAGAAGAAACTACGAGCAGTACTTC. Encoded protein: CASSYSGDRRNYEQYF.

This clonotype was recorded a few times. In nucleotides, the CDR3 is TGTGCCAGCAGCATTAGGGGAACAGGGGTGTACTTC. Translated: CASSIRGTGVYF. The chain recombines TRBV21-1 with TRBJ2-4; TRBD1, the table's D call, was not compared with the DNA. TRBV21-1 is a recognized pseudogene. The CDR3 is 12 residues long.